This T cell receptor (beta chain) was documented in a study of Ad26.COV2.S vaccination and SARS-CoV-2 variants. Study-level information: It was the COV1001 Ad26.COV2.S trial arm that included the donor. General study points: Relative to placebo recipients, vaccine recipients exhibited elevated spike-specific TCR breadth. In TCR breadth and depth analyses, total T cell responses may have been underestimated.

The CDR3 sequence is 13 residues long. The ends were cut back, 2 bases at V and 5 bases at J, with 11 bases in the middle. Germline V CDR1 and CDR2: SGHNT, YYREEE (reference sequence). Using immunoSEQ multiplex PCR, the repertoire was profiled, and TCRdb retains in-frame clones only, with some absent. The table includes about 350,000 clones, 70% to 90% detected once. Treatment defined: 19 received Ad26.COV2.S at low or high dose, single or two shots; a few received placebo; per-sample allocation not given. Specimens were obtained on day 63 following the first vaccine or placebo injection. Concerning this clone itself: The antigen remains unidentified.

The chain joins TRBV5-4 to TRBJ2-7; D may correspond to TRBD1 or TRBD2 (5 bases each). Sample: peripheral blood, taken in a trial of Ad26.COV2.S vaccine versus placebo. The TCR comes from a person between 18 and 60 years old who received the Ad26.COV2.S COVID-19 vaccine or a placebo. CDR3 residues: CASSFSGTDEQYF. As DNA, the CDR3 is TGTGCCAGCAGCTTTTCAGGGACCGACGAGCAGTACTTC.